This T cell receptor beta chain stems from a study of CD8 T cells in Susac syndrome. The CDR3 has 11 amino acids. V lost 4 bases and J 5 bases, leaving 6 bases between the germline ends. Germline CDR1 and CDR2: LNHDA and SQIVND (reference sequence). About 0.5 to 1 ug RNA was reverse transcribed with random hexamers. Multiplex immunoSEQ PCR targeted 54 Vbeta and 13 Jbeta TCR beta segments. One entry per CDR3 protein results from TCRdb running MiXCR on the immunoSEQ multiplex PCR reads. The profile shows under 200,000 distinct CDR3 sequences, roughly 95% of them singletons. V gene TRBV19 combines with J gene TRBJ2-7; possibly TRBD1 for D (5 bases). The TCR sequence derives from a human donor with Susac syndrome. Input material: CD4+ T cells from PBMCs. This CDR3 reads CASSTGHEQYF. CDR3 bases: TGTGCCAGTAGTACAGGGCACGAGCAGTACTTC.